These 23 T cell receptor beta chains came from one sample sequenced in a study of breast tumors, draining lymph nodes, adjacent tissues. Axillary draining lymph nodes of breast cancer patients supplied the node samples. In TCRdb, the multiplex PCR reads were re-called with MiXCR into one record per CDR3 protein. The sample yields roughly 110,000 distinct CDR3 sequences, more than 25% seen once. Sequenced: axillary lymph node tissue. The receptor set was obtained from a female donor with breast cancer. Some clones in this sample may be carry-over from other donors' samples.

This clonotype was seen just once. The chain is built from TRBV5-1 and TRBJ1-2; D not resolved. Germline CDR1 reads SGHRS; CDR2 reads YFSETQ. The CDR3 has 12 residues. V shed 2 bases and J shed 6 bases, with 8 bases lying between them. CDR3 region: CASSFSEDGYTF. The CDR3 DNA follows: TGCGCCAGCAGCTTCTCCGAGGATGGCTACACCTTC.

On this clonotype: The DNA is omitted, as the CDR3 cannot be located on it reliably, and the CDR3 follows TCRdb's listing. The rearrangement links TRBV7-9 to TRBJ2-3; the D segment call TRBD2 is taken from the table without a DNA check. With termini counted, the CDR3 has 23 amino acids. The germline CDR1 and CDR2 sequences are SEHNR and FQNEAQ (reference sequence). The CDR3 sequence is CASSFYICSARLGLVDRFATQYF.

This clonotype was observed a few times. One base away lies a much larger clone, so this may be a sequencing read error. The J gene is TRBJ1-2, the V gene TRBV7-9, with D possibly matching TRBD1 (5 bases). Germline loops: CDR1 SEHNR, CDR2 FQNEAQ (reference sequence). V lost 4 bases to trimming and J lost 2 bases, with 29 bases between them. The CDR3 has 20 residues. The CDR3, as DNA: TGTGCCAGCAGCTCCATCTCCCGCAGGGAAACCACGGACCCAAACTATGGCTACACCTTC. Amino acids: CASSSISRRETTDPNYGYTF.

This clonotype has a count of ten or more. The chain links TRBV4-3 to TRBJ1-6; D gene uncertain. The CDR3 is 15 residues long. Germline CDR1 and CDR2: LGHNA and YSLEER. V was trimmed by 5 bases and J by 10 bases, leaving 18 bases between them. CDR3 nucleotides: TGCGCCAGCAGCGCAAGCCTTGATTCGGGATCACCCCTCCACTTT. It specifies CASSASLDSGSPLHF.

The CDR3 protein is CASNVIGGRGGTDTQYF. In DNA form, the CDR3 reads TGTGCCAGCAATGTGATCGGCGGGAGGGGGGGCACAGATACGCAGTATTTT. The gene calls are TRBV2 and TRBJ2-3; 9 bases line up with TRBD2. V was pared by 7 bases and J by 1 base, with 12 bases of the junction left unmatched. From germline, CDR1 is SNHLY and CDR2 FYNNEI. The CDR3 is 17 amino acids.

The chain carries TRBV6-1 and TRBJ2-5, with TRBD1 identical over 8 bases. This CDR3 has 16 amino acids. V shed 5 bases, J shed 3 bases, and the junction held 11 bases outside the gene matches. CDR1 is MNHNS and CDR2 is SASEGT in the germline V gene. CDR3 coding DNA: TGTGCCAGCAGTCACGGGACAGGCCGGGGTGAAGAGACCCAGTACTTC. Translation: CASSHGTGRGEETQYF.

This clonotype was found many times. V is TRBV12-3 or TRBV12-4 and J is TRBJ2-7; 9 bases are shared with TRBD1. J was trimmed by 3 bases and V by 8 bases; bases with no gene match: 8. This CDR3 spans 14 amino acids. CDR3 sequence reads: CASRQQGQGYEQYF. CDR3 nucleotide sequence: TGTGCCAGCCGCCAACAGGGACAGGGCTACGAGCAGTACTTC.

A remark on this clonotype: A junction boundary mismatches the germline segment, possibly from a read error. The V call is TRBV3-1, the J call TRBJ2-7; D possibly matches TRBD1 or TRBD2 (5 bases each). The CDR3 extends over 15 amino acids. Germline lookup yields CDR1 LGHDT and CDR2 YNNKEL (reference sequence). The CDR3 is CASSQGRDGAYEQYF. The CDR3 bases are TGCGCCAGCAGCCAAGGCCGGGACGGGGCCTACGAGCAGTACTTC.

Note on this clonotype: One end of the junction is discordant with germline, which a read error may explain. This chain links TRBV18 with TRBJ2-5; no clear D gene. The CDR3 length is 12 residues. The germline V gene has CDR1 KGHSH and CDR2 LQKENI. CDR3 region: CAGSPDQETQYF. CDR3 sequence (DNA): TGTGCCGGCTCCCCGGACCAAGAGACCCAGTACTTC.

Concerning this clonotype: An end of the junction does not agree with germline; a read error may underlie this. This rearrangement joins TRBV18 to TRBJ2-3; 13 bases are shared with TRBD2. This CDR3 is 14 amino acids long. Per germline, CDR1 KGHSH and CDR2 LQKENI. In nucleotides, the CDR3 is TGTGCCAGCTCACCACCGGGACTAGCGGGGTCAATGGATTTT. It is translated as CASSPPGLAGSMDF.

This clonotype has more than one count but fewer than ten. A read error may explain this, as a much larger clone is one base away. The gene calls are TRBV20-1 and TRBJ2-3; 8 bases line up with TRBD2. This CDR3 is 18 amino acids long. CDR1 is DFQATT, CDR2 SNEGSKA, per germline (reference sequence). V lost 5 bases and J lost 3; bases outside the gene matches: 19. CDR3 DNA sequence: TGCAGTGCTCTGGGGTCGGGGCGGGGGGCCCTTTGGACAGATACGCAGTATTTT. This gives the protein CSALGSGRGALWTDTQYF.

The V gene is TRBV18, the J gene TRBJ2-2; D remains ambiguous. With 3 bases removed from V and 0 bases from J, the gap between germline ends came to 14 bases. The CDR3 covers 17 residues. The germline CDR1 and CDR2 sequences are KGHSH and LQKENI. The CDR3 sequence: CASSPFSLYTNTGELFF. The CDR3 bases are TGTGCCAGCTCACCCTTCTCTCTTTACACGAACACCGGGGAGCTGTTTTTT. Full variable domain (rest looked up from reference TRBV18 and TRBJ2-2): NAGVMQNPRHLVRRRGQEARLRCSPMKGHSHVYWYRQLPEEGLKFMVYLQKENIIDESGMPKERFSAEFPKEGPSILRIQQVVRGDSAAYFCASSPFSLYTNTGELFFGEGSRLTVL.

Note on this clonotype: This may be a read error, as it is one base from a much larger clone. This sequence joins TRBV27 and TRBJ1-3; 7 nucleotides agree with TRBD1. Germline V lookup: CDR1 MNHEY, CDR2 SMNVEV (reference sequence). The CDR3 is made up of 14 amino acids. The CDR3 spells CASSRGQSGTTIYF. CDR3 bases: TGTGCCAGCAGCAGGGGACAGTCTGGAACCACCATATATTTT.

As to this clonotype: The DNA is left out, because the CDR3 cannot be placed on it with certainty; the CDR3 is given as TCRdb lists it. The CDR3: CASSFYICSASPGPYNEQFF. The rearrangement links TRBV11-2 to TRBJ2-1; TRBD2 reflects the table's D call only, with no check against the DNA. Per the germline V gene, CDR1 is SGHAT and CDR2 is FQNNGV. Termini included, the CDR3 measures 20 amino acids.

This clonotype was observed at least ten times. V is TRBV28 and J is TRBJ2-7; 12 bases align to TRBD2. Trimming removed 6 bases from V and 2 bases from J; junction bases left unmatched: 5. Germline V gene lookup returns CDR1 MDHEN and CDR2 SYDVKM. The CDR3 is made up of 15 amino acids. CDR3: CASRQLAGGTYEQYF. CDR3 DNA sequence: TGTGCCAGCAGGCAACTAGCGGGAGGCACCTACGAGCAGTACTTC.

A word on this clonotype: The conserved final phenylalanine or tryptophan is absent from the CDR3, which likely points to a read error. The chain has TRBV12-3 or TRBV12-4 and TRBJ2-5; 10 nucleotides line up with TRBD2. The CDR3 consists of 18 residues. Losses at the gene ends were 6 bases for V and 5 bases for J; bases not matched to a gene: 18. The CDR3, as DNA: TGTGCCAGCAGCATAGGGACCAGCGGGGGGGCCTTCGTGGAGACCCAGTACCTC. Its translation is CASSIGTSGGAFVETQYL.

The chain has TRBV7-3 and TRBJ2-1, with unresolved D. This CDR3 region has 13 residues. Per the germline V gene, CDR1 is SGHTA and CDR2 is FQGTGA. Trimming cost V 3 bases and J 5 bases, with 8 bases left between them. DNA of the CDR3: TGTGCCAGCAGCTTCGGACGAGACAATGAGCAGTTCTTC. Translating it yields CASSFGRDNEQFF.

This chain joins TRBV28 and TRBJ2-2, with D uncertain. Germline V gene sequence: CDR1 MDHEN, CDR2 SYDVKM. Trimming removed 2 bases at V and 2 bases at J, with 6 bases between. CDR3 length: 14 amino acids. CDR3 region: CASSLRVNTGELFF. CDR3 DNA: TGTGCCAGCAGTTTAAGGGTAAACACCGGGGAGCTGTTTTTT.

The genes are TRBV5-1 and TRBJ2-1, with D perhaps given as TRBD1 or TRBD2 (5 bases each). The CDR3 extends over 16 amino acids. V was pared by 6 bases and J by 2 bases, with 18 bases between. The germline CDR1 and CDR2 sequences are SGHRS and YFSETQ. The DNA for the CDR3 is TGCGCCAGCAAAGGGGAGCAGACAGTCCCCTACAATGAGCAGTTCTTC. Translation: CASKGEQTVPYNEQFF.

The table lists this clonotype with many counts. The chain carries TRBV20-1 and TRBJ2-1, with 11 bases identical to TRBD2. In germline, CDR1 is DFQATT, CDR2 SNEGSKA (reference sequence). J was trimmed by 12 bases and V by 0 bases; bases with no gene match: 4. This CDR3 spans 13 amino acids. CDR3 amino acids: CSARENSGGAQFF. CDR3 DNA sequence: TGCAGTGCTAGAGAGAATAGCGGGGGGGCGCAGTTCTTC.

This clonotype occurred many times. The chain employs TRBV20-1 and TRBJ2-7; 8 nucleotides line up with TRBD1. Germline V gene data show CDR1 as DFQATT and CDR2 as SNEGSKA (reference sequence). V shed 6 bases, J shed 6 bases, and the junction held 10 bases outside the gene matches. The CDR3 runs 13 residues. The DNA for the CDR3 is TGCAGTGCCTTTGACAGGGGAAGGCGCGAGCAGTACTTC. It encodes CSAFDRGRREQYF.

Relative to its sample, this clonotype is medium-sized. The chain uses TRBV13 and TRBJ1-2; TRBD1 matches 12 bases. CDR1 PRHDT and CDR2 FYEKMQ come from the germline V gene (reference sequence). After removal of 4 bases from V and 10 bases from J, the junction contained 7 bases not matched to a gene. This CDR3 is built from 14 residues. This chain's CDR3 is CASSSGTGGDDYTF. Here the CDR3 DNA reads TGTGCCAGCAGCTCCGGGACAGGGGGCGATGACTACACCTTC.

This rearrangement joins TRBV20-1 to TRBJ1-2; D not resolved. The CDR3 contains 15 residues. CDR1 and CDR2 (germline): DFQATT, SNEGSKA (reference sequence). Trimming removed 5 bases at V and 5 bases at J, with 21 bases between. The CDR3 reads CSAPYPWGMGYGYTF. The DNA for the CDR3 is TGCAGTGCTCCATACCCTTGGGGAATGGGTTATGGCTACACCTTC.